The entry that follows covers one T cell receptor (beta chain) sequence. Its antigen is as yet unknown. These data belong to a study of cytomegalovirus exposure and HLA in healthy donors. For the study at large: The approximately 110 validation repertoires used the same platform as the roughly 620 first-cohort repertoires, a later analysis reported.

Findings and limits, study-wide: Testing in vitro showed three CMV-associated chains specific for CMV antigens. As was reported, the classifier diagnosed cytomegalovirus status with high specificity and sensitivity.

CDR1 is SEHNR, CDR2 FQNEAQ, per germline (reference sequence). The ends lost 2 bases at V and 2 bases at J; junction bases unmatched: 2. The CDR3 totals 15 residues. Sequencing used immunoSEQ multiplex PCR; TCRdb keeps in-frame clones, though not all of them. The sample carries over 100,000 clones, roughly 88% recorded once. The V call is TRBV7-9, the J call TRBJ2-3; 9 bases align to TRBD2. Sequencing was done on a sample of PBMCs. The sequence came from a woman aged 18-29 years in good health and CMV-seropositive. CDR3 loop: CASSLRLAATDTQYF. The CDR3 bases are TGTGCCAGCAGCTTAAGACTAGCGGCCACAGATACGCAGTATTTT. Full variable domain (rest looked up from reference TRBV7-9 and TRBJ2-3): DTGVSQNPRHKITKRGQNVTFRCDPISEHNRLYWYRQTLGQGPEFLTYFQNEAQLEKSRLLSDRFSAERPKGSFSTLEIQRTEQGDSAMYLCASSLRLAATDTQYFGPGTRLTVL.